The TCR beta chain under discussion was sequenced for a study of T cells in localized non-small cell lung cancer. Findings of the study overall: Median detection of top 100 tumor clones in adjacent lung was around 59 clones. Those with higher blood T cell density had longer overall survival. Without multi-region sequencing, intratumor heterogeneity could not be excluded. There was higher T cell clonality in uninvolved adjacent lung than in tumor, and it was highest there.

Assay: immunoSEQ multiplex PCR; the TCRdb copy retains only in-frame clones and omits some. The sample comprises about 130,000 clones, roughly 90% of which are singletons, and around 1.7% rests with the top ten. Turning to this clone: Its antigen is currently unknown.

Germline CDR1 is MNHEY and CDR2 is SMNVEV (reference sequence). Trimming at V came to 7 bases and at J to 2 bases, leaving 5 bases not matched to a gene. The CDR3 covers 17 residues. This sequence joins TRBV27 and TRBJ2-1; TRBD2 agrees at 16 bases. Here the sequenced sample was peripheral blood, taken before any cancer treatment. This TCR came from a female donor at least 60 years old with stage I lung adenocarcinoma. This CDR3 is CASTRGLAGGPYNEQFF. The CDR3 DNA reads TGTGCCAGCACCAGGGGACTAGCGGGAGGGCCCTACAATGAGCAGTTCTTC.